The entry below describes one T cell receptor beta chain. The source of the sample is a study of blood T cell repertoires in COVID-19. Study at large: Collection of acute and convalescent COVID-19 samples took place in the United States, Italy and Spain. Sources were T cells, B-cell-depleted T cells, or PBMCs; the material itself was cDNA or gDNA.

The authors' processing: The authors estimated nucleated cell counts from reference gene primer amplification. The method was immunoSEQ multiplex PCR; TCRdb's version includes in-frame clones alone and lacks a portion of them. Clonal size and the V and J genes are those of that table, whereas D and trimming came from the DNA. Among 110,000 to 150,000 clones listed, about 86% were seen once. The germline V and J ends were trimmed by 0 bases and 5 bases, with 10 bases remaining between them. Germline CDR1 is LGHNA and CDR2 is YNFKEQ. The CDR3 is made up of 14 amino acids. The sample comprised peripheral blood. J is TRBJ1-1 and V is TRBV4-2, with D possibly being TRBD1 (5 bases). This receptor was taken from a human donor in a cohort sampled during active COVID-19. The CDR3, as DNA: TGTGCCAGCAGCCAAGACGGGGGAAGGACTGAAGCTTTCTTT. This codes for CASSQDGGRTEAFF.